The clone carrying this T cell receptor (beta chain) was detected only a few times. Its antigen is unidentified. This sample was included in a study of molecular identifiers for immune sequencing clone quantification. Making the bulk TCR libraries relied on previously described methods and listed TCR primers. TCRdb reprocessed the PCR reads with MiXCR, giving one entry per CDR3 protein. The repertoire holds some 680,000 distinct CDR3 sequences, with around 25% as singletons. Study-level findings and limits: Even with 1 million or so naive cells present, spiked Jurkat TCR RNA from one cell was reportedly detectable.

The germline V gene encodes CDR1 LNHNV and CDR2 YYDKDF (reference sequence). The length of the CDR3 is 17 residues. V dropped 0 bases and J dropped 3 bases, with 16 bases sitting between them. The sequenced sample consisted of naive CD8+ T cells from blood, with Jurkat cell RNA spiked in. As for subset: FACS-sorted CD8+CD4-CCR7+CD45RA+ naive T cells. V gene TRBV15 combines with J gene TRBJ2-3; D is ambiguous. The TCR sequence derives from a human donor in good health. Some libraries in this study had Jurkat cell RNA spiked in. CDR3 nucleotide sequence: TGTGCCACCAGCAGAGAAAATTACGCCGCGGTAACAGATACGCAGTATTTT. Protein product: CATSRENYAAVTDTQYF.